These T cell receptor beta chains were read from a single sample in a study of blood T cell repertoires in COVID-19. TCRdb keeps only in-frame clones here, not all; method: immunoSEQ multiplex PCR. The sample shows more than 40,000 clones, over 75% of them seen only once. Material: peripheral blood. Receptors were obtained from a man aged 65 to 85 with acute or convalescent COVID-19. The CDR3 runs from the conserved cysteine through the conserved F or W. The D gene is left open where the match is weak. Clone size, where shown, is once, few, many, or a class for clones that have expanded.

TRBJ1-5 TRBV30 NA TRBD1 TGTGCCTGGAGCCCGGGACAGGGCAATCAGCCCCAGCATTTT CAWSPGQGNQPQHF
TRBJ2-3 TRBV28 NA TRBD2 TGTGCCAGCAGTCCAACCCCGGGGGGTAACACAGATACGCAGTATTTT CASSPTPGGNTDTQYF
TRBJ2-3 TRBV24-1 NA TRBD2 TGTGCCACCAGCCCCGGGGGGACGACAGATACGCAGTATTTT CATSPGGTTDTQYF
TRBJ1-1 TRBV19 NA TRBD1 TGTGCCAGTAGTCTTCGGGACGGAGGGGGCAACACTGAAGCTTTCTTT CASSLRDGGGNTEAFF
TRBJ1-2 TRBV3-1/TRBV3-2 NA NA TGTGCCAGCAGCCAAGATAACAGCTTACCCTATGGCTACACCTTC CASSQDNSLPYGYTF
TRBJ1-4 TRBV19 NA NA TGTGCCAGTAGTACCCCAGGTGGGGAAAAACTGTTTTTT CASSTPGGEKLFF
TRBJ1-2 TRBV9 NA TRBD1 TGTGCCAGCAGTGTCGGACAGGGCTATGGCTACACCTTC CASSVGQGYGYTF
TRBJ1-4 TRBV7-9 once NA TGTGCCAGCAGCTTAGCACAGGGTTTCGAAAAACTGTTTTTT CASSLAQGFEKLFF
TRBJ2-3 TRBV4-1 NA TRBD2 TGCGCCAGCAGCGAAGGGGCTAGCGGGTTTAGCACAGATACGCAGTATTTT CASSEGASGFSTDTQYF
TRBJ2-1 TRBV9 NA TRBD2 TGTGCCAGCAGCGTAGTTAGCGGGGGGTACAATGAGCAGTTCTTC CASSVVSGGYNEQFF
TRBJ2-2 TRBV6-5 NA NA TGTGCCAGCAGTTACTCATGGGGGCGCAACACCGGGGAGCTGTTTTTT CASSYSWGRNTGELFF
TRBJ2-7 TRBV12-3/TRBV12-4 NA NA TGTGCCAGCAGTTTCTACCCAGCGGAGCAGTACTTC CASSFYPAEQYF
TRBJ1-2 TRBV7-2 NA TRBD1 TGTGCCAGCAGCCCTCAGTCCCGGGACAGGCCCTATGGCTACACCTTC CASSPQSRDRPYGYTF
TRBJ2-3 TRBV3-1/TRBV3-2 NA TRBD2 TGTGCCAGCAGCCAAGATAGGCGGGGGGGCGGCACAGATACGCAGTATTTT CASSQDRRGGGTDTQYF
TRBJ1-2 TRBV5-1 few TRBD1 TGCGCCAGCAGCTTGGAGGCAGGGGGGAACTATGGCTACACCTTC CASSLEAGGNYGYTF
TRBJ2-1 TRBV4-1 once NA TGCGCCAGCAGCCCCGGGGTCTTGGAGCAGTTCTTC CASSPGVLEQFF
TRBJ1-1 TRBV18 few NA TGTGCCAGCTCAGTCAGCAGGGACACTGAAGCTTTCTTT CASSVSRDTEAFF
TRBJ2-7 TRBV6-2/TRBV6-3 NA TRBD1 TGTGCCAGCAGCGCCCCGGGACAGTCCTACGAGCAGTACTTC CASSAPGQSYEQYF
TRBJ2-7 TRBV9 NA NA TGTGCCAGCAGCGGAAACGGCGAGCAGTACTTC CASSGNGEQYF
TRBJ1-4 TRBV28 few NA TGTGCCAGCAGTCCCTGGACAGCCCATAATGAAAAACTGTTTTTT CASSPWTAHNEKLFF
TRBJ1-4 TRBV4-1 NA NA TGCGCCAGCAGCTCGCGAGGATTAACTAATGAAAAACTGTTTTTT CASSSRGLTNEKLFF
TRBJ2-1 TRBV6-5 NA NA TGTGCCAGCAGTTCTCACAAGACTAGGTCAAATGAGCAGTTCTTC CASSSHKTRSNEQFF
TRBJ1-2 TRBV19 NA NA TGTGCCACCTCCTCAGGGGAATATGGCTACACCTTC CATSSGEYGYTF
TRBJ1-4 TRBV9 NA NA TGTGCCAGCAGCGCAACTACGCGGGGGGCCGGAGAAAAACTGTTTTTT CASSATTRGAGEKLFF
TRBJ2-3 TRBV29-1 NA NA TGCAGCGTCCAGGTTCGGCCAGATACGCAGTATTTT CSVQVRPDTQYF
TRBJ1-5 TRBV19 NA TRBD1 TGTGCCAGTAGTATTGGGACAGGCAATCAGCCCCAGCATTTT CASSIGTGNQPQHF
TRBJ1-2 TRBV19 NA NA TGTGCCAGTAGTACCGTACAGGTAACTAACTATGGCTACACCTTC CASSTVQVTNYGYTF
TRBJ2-5 TRBV28 NA TRBD2 TGTGCCAGCATCCAGCGGGGGGGCCGGGAGACCCAGTACTTC CASIQRGGRETQYF
TRBJ1-3 TRBV7-9 NA NA TGTGCCAGCAGCTTAGGGGCAGGGAACTCTGGAAACACCATATATTTT CASSLGAGNSGNTIYF
TRBJ2-5 TRBV19 NA TRBD2 TGTGCCAGTAGTATAGTCCCGACTAGCGGGGGGGAGACCCAGTACTTC CASSIVPTSGGETQYF
TRBJ1-3 TRBV28 NA NA TGTGCCAGCAGTTCCCCCCTCTCTGGAAACACCATATATTTT CASSSPLSGNTIYF
TRBJ1-1 TRBV27 NA TRBD1 TGTGCCAGCAGGGCAGGGGGATTGAACACTGAAGCTTTCTTT CASRAGGLNTEAFF
TRBJ1-1 TRBV18 NA TRBD1 TGTGCCAGCTCACCCCAGGGGGTTGATAGGGGGGCCACTGAAGCTTTCTTT CASSPQGVDRGATEAFF
TRBJ1-6 TRBV7-8 NA TRBD1 TGTGCCAGCAGCTCCCGGGACAGGGACTATAATTCACCCCTCCACTTT CASSSRDRDYNSPLHF
TRBJ1-2 TRBV28 NA NA TGTGCCAGCGAGCGGACAGACTATGGCTACACCTTC CASERTDYGYTF
TRBJ2-7 TRBV30 NA TRBD1 TGTGCCTGGAGTTTACCGGGACAGGTGGGGTACGAGCAGTACTTC CAWSLPGQVGYEQYF